The TCR beta chain under discussion was sequenced for a study of CD8+ T cells in alopecia areata. Study-wide context: The study gave treated patients oral tofacitinib at 5 to 10 mg twice daily. The drug, tofacitinib, lasted 6 to 18 months, followed by 6 months off drug.

To note about this clone: Its antigen remains unknown.

CDR1 SQVTM and CDR2 ANQGSEA come from the germline V gene. The CDR3 runs to 14 residues. Trimming left V 0 bases short and J 4 bases short, with 12 bases between. General study points: In scalp samples, resident alphabeta T cells of normal skin are also sequenced.

Lesional scalp tissue (obtained by punch biopsy) and peripheral blood were collected from alopecia areata patients. Isolated RNA was reverse transcribed into cDNA used as the sequencing template. Clones were read by immunoSEQ multiplex PCR, and TCRdb kept only the in-frame ones, dropping some. The sample comprises approximately 140,000 clones, over 80% of which are singletons, and roughly 16% rests with the top ten. Sequences were derived from CD8+ T cells sorted from blood, sampled at week 0. This chain connects TRBV29-1 to TRBJ2-5, with D uncertain. The sequence derives from a human donor with alopecia areata. The CDR3 loop reads CSVEDRKRAETQYF. For the CDR3, the DNA is TGCAGCGTTGAAGATCGTAAACGGGCAGAGACCCAGTACTTC.